This T cell receptor beta chain is from a study of blood T cell repertoires in COVID-19. Study details: Acute and convalescent COVID-19 samples came from the United States, Italy and Spain. The cDNA or gDNA used as material had been derived from T cells, B-cell-depleted T cells, or PBMCs.

V lost 5 bases and J lost 1, with 13 bases in between. Germline lookup yields CDR1 MRHNA and CDR2 SNTAGT. The CDR3 covers 15 residues. Original methodology: Scientists estimated how many nucleated cells there were by amplifying reference gene primers. Libraries were prepared by immunoSEQ multiplex PCR; TCRdb keeps only in-frame clonotypes and omits some of them. For V, J and clone size, that table is used; D and trimming come from the DNA. The sample contains about 98,000 clones, roughly 85% of which appear only once. Material: peripheral blood. The sequence was obtained from a man in his fifties with active COVID-19. J is TRBJ2-3 and V is TRBV6-4; D perhaps matches TRBD2 (6 bases). The CDR3 DNA reads TGTGCCAGCAGTTTCTTATCGGGGGGCACAGATACGCAGTATTTT. It yields the protein CASSFLSGGTDTQYF.